This T cell receptor beta chain was recorded in a study of shared clonotypes between healthy human individuals. For the study at large: Donors were two women and a few men aged 18 to 49.

CDR1 is SGHKS, CDR2 YYEKEE, per germline (reference sequence). This CDR3 is 15 amino acids long. V was pared by 4 bases and J by 7 bases, with 9 bases of the junction left unmatched. TCRdb keeps only in-frame clones here, not all; method: immunoSEQ multiplex PCR. The sample includes approximately 110,000 clones, less than 80% seen only once; the top ten take 24%. The chain couples TRBV5-5 to TRBJ2-2; 8 bases agree with TRBD2. Sequencing was performed on memory CD8+ T cells sorted from blood. Sample subset: CD45RO+ cells pooled with CCR7-negative TemRA cells. The TCR sequence derives from a woman younger than 45 in good health. Written as DNA, the CDR3 is TGTGCCAGCAGCGACGAGTTCGGGGGGGGCGGGGAGCTGTTTTTT. Protein: CASSDEFGGGGELFF.